This is a list of T cell receptor beta chains from one sample in a study of T cell responses to AZD1222 COVID-19 vaccine. Here immunoSEQ multiplex PCR was the method, and the copy in TCRdb shows in-frame clones only, minus some. This sample carries about 100,000 clones, nearly 95% of them seen once, and the ten largest clones take less than 6.5%. This material consisted of peripheral blood, taken on day 0 of AZD1222 vaccination. These receptors all come from an adult in good health. CDR3s include the opening cysteine and the closing phenylalanine or tryptophan. The D gene is left open where the match is weak. Expanded clones get a size class; other rows say once, few or many, or leave the size out.

NA NA TRBJ2-1 TRBV6-4 TGTGCCAGCAGGGTATTAGCGGTTGAGCAGTTCTTC CASRVLAVEQFF
TRBD2 NA TRBJ2-3 TRBV2 TGTGCCAGCACCACCGCGACTAGCGGGAGAGAGGATACGCAGTATTTT CASTTATSGREDTQYF
NA once TRBJ1-2 TRBV3-1/TRBV3-2 TGTGCCAGCAGCCAAGGGTGGGTGGATGGCTACACCTTC CASSQGWVDGYTF
TRBD1 NA TRBJ2-7 TRBV11-2 TGTGCCAGCACCCTACAGGGGGACGAGCAGTACTTC CASTLQGDEQYF
NA NA TRBJ1-3 TRBV18 TGTGCCAGCTCACCCGACAGGTCCTCTGGAAACACCATATATTTT CASSPDRSSGNTIYF
NA NA TRBJ1-1 TRBV3-1/TRBV3-2 TGTGCCAGCAGCCCCCTACACGGGAAAGCTGAAGCTTTCTTT CASSPLHGKAEAFF
TRBD1 NA TRBJ1-2 TRBV5-1 TGCGCCAGCAGCTCCGGAAGGGACAGCACTAACTATGGCTACACCTTC CASSSGRDSTNYGYTF
NA once TRBJ2-3 TRBV7-2 TGTGCCAGCCTCGGGAACCGTCCAGATACGCAGTATTTT CASLGNRPDTQYF
NA NA TRBJ1-5 TRBV6-5 TGTGCCAGCAGTTACGGGCCAGGGGCCCAGCCCCAGCATTTT CASSYGPGAQPQHF
NA NA TRBJ2-5 TRBV3-1/TRBV3-2 TGTGCCAGCAGCCAATCCAATCAGGGGAGAGAGACCCAGTACTTC CASSQSNQGRETQYF
NA NA TRBJ2-1 TRBV18 TGTGCCAGCTCACCGGGAGAGTACAATGAGCAGTTCTTC CASSPGEYNEQFF
NA NA TRBJ2-7 TRBV28 TGTGCCAGCAGTTTCTCCGGTCCCTACGAGCAGTACTTC CASSFSGPYEQYF
TRBD1 many TRBJ1-2 TRBV29-1 TGCAGCGAGAGGACAGGGGGAGATGGCTACACCTTC CSERTGGDGYTF
NA NA TRBJ2-1 TRBV28 TGTGCCAGCAGTTTGTTAAAACTAGCTGGAGAGCAGTTCTTC CASSLLKLAGEQFF
NA NA TRBJ2-1 TRBV10-3 TGTGCCATCAGTGATTGGGAGTCCTACAATGAGCAGTTCTTC CAISDWESYNEQFF
TRBD1 NA TRBJ1-3 TRBV29-1 TGCAGCGTTGTTAAGGGGGACAGGGCAAACACCATATATTTT CSVVKGDRANTIYF
NA once TRBJ1-2 TRBV30 TGTGCCTGGAGTATCAGGCACAGGGACTATGGCTACACCTTC CAWSIRHRDYGYTF
NA NA TRBJ1-1 TRBV6-5 TGTGCCAGCAGCGATCAACAGGGTGCTGAAGCTTTCTTT CASSDQQGAEAFF
TRBD1 NA TRBJ1-2 TRBV29-1 TGCAGCGTTGAAGAAGGGACAGGAGGCTACACCTTC CSVEEGTGGYTF
NA NA TRBJ2-7 TRBV15 TGTGCCACCGGGGAGGACAGGATGACCTCCTACGAGCAGTACTTC CATGEDRMTSYEQYF
NA NA TRBJ2-5 TRBV29-1 NA CSVSLDTSGGETQYF
NA NA TRBJ2-7 TRBV11-2 TGTGCCAGCAGCTTGGGCAGGGTCAGGAAAGGACGGTACGAGCAGTACTTC CASSLGRVRKGRYEQYF
TRBD2 NA TRBJ2-2 TRBV19 TGTGCCAGTAGTTCAAATGGACTAGCGGGGAGGTGGGACACCGGGGAGCTGTTTTTT CASSSNGLAGRWDTGELFF
NA once TRBJ1-1 TRBV12-3/TRBV12-4 TGTGCCAGCAGTTCCACAGGGAACTCAGAAGCTTTCTTT CASSSTGNSEAFF
NA once TRBJ1-1 TRBV11-3 TGTGCCAGCAGTCCTTGGCGGGGGGCAGGTGAAGCTTTCTTT CASSPWRGAGEAFF
NA NA TRBJ2-3 TRBV10-3 TGTGCCATCAGCCCAGGGGGAGGAGATACGCAGTATTTT CAISPGGGDTQYF
TRBD2 NA TRBJ2-2 TRBV7-9 TGTGCCAGCACCCTAGGAGGGTACGGACTAGCGGGAGGCCCCAGCACCGGGGAGCTGTTTTTT CASTLGGYGLAGGPSTGELFF
TRBD1 NA TRBJ2-1 TRBV12-5 TGTGCTAGTGGACCCGACAGGGGCCCCCATTACAATGAGCAGTTCTTC CASGPDRGPHYNEQFF
NA NA TRBJ1-4 TRBV19 TGTGCCACAACCGACGGCGGCGCCGGGGCAGGAGAAAAACTGTTTTTT CATTDGGAGAGEKLFF
NA NA TRBJ1-4 TRBV4-2 TGTGCCAGCAGCCAAGAACGTAGAACGAATGAAAAACTGTTTTTT CASSQERRTNEKLFF